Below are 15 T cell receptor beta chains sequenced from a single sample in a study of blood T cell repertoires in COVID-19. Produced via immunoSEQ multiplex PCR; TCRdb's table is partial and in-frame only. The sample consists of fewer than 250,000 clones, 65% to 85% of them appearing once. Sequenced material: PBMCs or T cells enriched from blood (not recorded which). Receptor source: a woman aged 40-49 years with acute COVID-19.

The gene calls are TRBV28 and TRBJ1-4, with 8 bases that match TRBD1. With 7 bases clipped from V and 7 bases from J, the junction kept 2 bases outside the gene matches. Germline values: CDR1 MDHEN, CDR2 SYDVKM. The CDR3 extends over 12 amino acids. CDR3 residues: CASNRGGEKLFF. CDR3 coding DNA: TGTGCCAGCAACAGGGGGGGTGAAAAACTGTTTTTT.

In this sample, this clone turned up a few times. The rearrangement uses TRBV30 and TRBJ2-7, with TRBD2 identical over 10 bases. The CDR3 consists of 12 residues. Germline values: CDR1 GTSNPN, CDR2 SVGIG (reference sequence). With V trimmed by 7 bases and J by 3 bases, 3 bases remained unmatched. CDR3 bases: TGTGCCTCAACTAGCGGGATCTACGAGCAGTACTTC. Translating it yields CASTSGIYEQYF.

CDR3 amino acids: CASGLASGGTDTQYF. The DNA for the CDR3 is TGTGCTAGTGGTTTGGCCAGCGGAGGCACAGATACGCAGTATTTT. The genes are TRBV12-5 and TRBJ2-3; D possibly corresponds to TRBD2 (5 bases). With 1 base removed from V and 1 base from J, the gap between germline ends came to 9 bases. CDR3 size: 15 residues. Germline V CDR1 and CDR2: LGHNT, FRNRAP.

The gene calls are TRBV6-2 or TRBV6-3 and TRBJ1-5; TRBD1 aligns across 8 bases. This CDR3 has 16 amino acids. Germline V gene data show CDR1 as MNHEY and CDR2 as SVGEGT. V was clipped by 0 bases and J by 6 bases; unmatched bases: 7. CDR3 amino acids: CASSYSGQGASQPQHF. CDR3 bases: TGTGCCAGCAGTTACTCTGGTCAGGGGGCAAGTCAGCCCCAGCATTTT.

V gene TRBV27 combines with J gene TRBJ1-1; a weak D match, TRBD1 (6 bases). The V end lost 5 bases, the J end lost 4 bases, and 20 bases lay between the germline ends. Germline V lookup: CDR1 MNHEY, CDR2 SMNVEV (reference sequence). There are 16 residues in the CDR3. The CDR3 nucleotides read TGTGCCAGCAGTCCAACCTCAGGGGTCGGAGGCACTGAAGCTTTCTTT. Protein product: CASSPTSGVGGTEAFF.

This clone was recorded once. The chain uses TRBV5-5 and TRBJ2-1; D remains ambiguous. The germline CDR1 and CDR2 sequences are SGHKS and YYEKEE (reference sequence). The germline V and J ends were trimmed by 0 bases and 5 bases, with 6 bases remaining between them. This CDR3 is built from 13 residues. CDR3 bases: TGTGCCAGCAGCTTGGCCTCTAACAATGAGCAGTTCTTC. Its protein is CASSLASNNEQFF. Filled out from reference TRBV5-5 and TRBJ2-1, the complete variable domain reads DAGVTQSPTHLIKTRGQQVTLRCSPISGHKSVSWYQQVLGQGPQFIFQYYEKEERGRGNFPDRFSARQFPNYSSELNVNALLLGDSALYLCASSLASNNEQFFGPGTRLTVL.

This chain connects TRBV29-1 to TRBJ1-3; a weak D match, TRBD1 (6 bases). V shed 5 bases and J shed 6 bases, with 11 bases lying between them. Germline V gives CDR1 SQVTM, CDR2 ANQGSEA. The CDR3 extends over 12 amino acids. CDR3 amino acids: CSVTGTENTIYF. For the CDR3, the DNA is TGCAGCGTTACAGGGACGGAAAACACCATATATTTT.

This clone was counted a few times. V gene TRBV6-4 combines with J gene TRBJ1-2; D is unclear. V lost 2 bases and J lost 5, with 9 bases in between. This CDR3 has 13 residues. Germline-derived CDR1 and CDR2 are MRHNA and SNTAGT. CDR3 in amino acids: CASSDGGRYGYTF. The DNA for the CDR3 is TGTGCCAGCAGTGACGGCGGGAGGTATGGCTACACCTTC.

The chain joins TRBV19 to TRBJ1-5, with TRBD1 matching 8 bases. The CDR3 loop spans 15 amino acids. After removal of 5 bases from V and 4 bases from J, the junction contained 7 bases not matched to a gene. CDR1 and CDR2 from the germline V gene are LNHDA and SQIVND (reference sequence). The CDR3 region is CASSVTGDWNQPQHF. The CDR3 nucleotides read TGTGCCAGTAGTGTGACAGGGGATTGGAATCAGCCCCAGCATTTT.

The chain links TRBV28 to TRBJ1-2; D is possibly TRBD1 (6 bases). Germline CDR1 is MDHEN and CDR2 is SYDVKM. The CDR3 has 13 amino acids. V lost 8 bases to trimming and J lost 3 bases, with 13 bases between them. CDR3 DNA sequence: TGTGCCAGCGATGGGACACCCTACTATGGCTACACCTTC. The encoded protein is CASDGTPYYGYTF.

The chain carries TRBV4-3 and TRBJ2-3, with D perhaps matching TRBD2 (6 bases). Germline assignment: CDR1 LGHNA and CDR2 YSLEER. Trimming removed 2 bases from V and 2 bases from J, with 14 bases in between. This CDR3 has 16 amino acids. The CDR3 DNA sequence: TGCGCCAGCAGCCAACAGACCGGAGGGGACACAGATACGCAGTATTTT. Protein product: CASSQQTGGDTDTQYF.

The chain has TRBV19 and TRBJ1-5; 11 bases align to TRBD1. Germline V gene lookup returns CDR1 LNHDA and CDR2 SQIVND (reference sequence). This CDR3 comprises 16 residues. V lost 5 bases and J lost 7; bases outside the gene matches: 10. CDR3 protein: CASSPRTGGLGQPQHF. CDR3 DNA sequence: TGTGCCAGTAGTCCCCGGACAGGGGGCTTGGGACAGCCCCAGCATTTT.

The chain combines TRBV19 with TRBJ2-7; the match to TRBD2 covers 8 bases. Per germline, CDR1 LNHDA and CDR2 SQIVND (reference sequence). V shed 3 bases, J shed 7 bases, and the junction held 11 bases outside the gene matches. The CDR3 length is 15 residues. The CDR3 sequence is CASSIPGGGVLEQYF. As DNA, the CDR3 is TGTGCCAGTAGTATCCCGGGAGGGGGGGTTTTGGAGCAGTACTTC. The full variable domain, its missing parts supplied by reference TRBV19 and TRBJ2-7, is DGGITQSPKYLFRKEGQNVTLSCEQNLNHDAMYWYRQDPGQGLRLIYYSQIVNDFQKGDIAEGYSVSREKKESFPLTVTSAQKNPTAFYLCASSIPGGGVLEQYFGPGTRLTVT.

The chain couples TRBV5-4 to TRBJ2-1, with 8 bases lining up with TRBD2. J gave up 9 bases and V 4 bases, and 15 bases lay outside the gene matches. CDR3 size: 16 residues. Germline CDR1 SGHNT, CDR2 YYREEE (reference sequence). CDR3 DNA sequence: TGTGCCAGCAGCCTGACAGGTGGGACTAGGGGTAGTGAGCAGTTCTTC. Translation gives CASSLTGGTRGSEQFF.

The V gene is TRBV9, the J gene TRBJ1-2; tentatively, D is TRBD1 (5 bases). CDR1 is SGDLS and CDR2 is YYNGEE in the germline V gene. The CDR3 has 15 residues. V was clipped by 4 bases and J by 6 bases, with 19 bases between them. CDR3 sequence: CASSSRSPGFHGYTF. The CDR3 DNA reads TGTGCCAGCAGCTCAAGATCCCCAGGGTTCCATGGCTACACCTTC.